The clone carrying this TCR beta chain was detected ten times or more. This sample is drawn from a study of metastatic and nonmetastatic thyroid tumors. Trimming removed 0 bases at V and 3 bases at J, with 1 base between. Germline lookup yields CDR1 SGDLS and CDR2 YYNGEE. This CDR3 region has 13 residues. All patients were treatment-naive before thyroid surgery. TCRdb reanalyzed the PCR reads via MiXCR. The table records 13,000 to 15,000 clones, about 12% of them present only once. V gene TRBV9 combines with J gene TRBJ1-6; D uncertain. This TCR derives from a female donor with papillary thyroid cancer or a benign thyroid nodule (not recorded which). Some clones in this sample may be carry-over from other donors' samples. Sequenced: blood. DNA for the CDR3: TGTGCCAGCAGCGTAGGCTATAATTCACCCCTCCACTTT. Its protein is CASSVGYNSPLHF.